This is a list of T cell receptor beta chains from one sample in a study of glioma-infiltrating T cells. A single record per CDR3 protein comes from TCRdb applying MiXCR to the multiplex PCR reads. The sample yields some 150,000 distinct CDR3 sequences, about 39% seen once. The sequenced sample was glioma tissue, nonneoplastic brain tissue, or PBMCs (not recorded which). The receptors stem from a human donor with low-grade glioma or glioblastoma, undergoing nonglioma brain surgery, or in good health (not recorded which). The CDR3 runs from the conserved cysteine through the conserved F or W. A D gene is named only where the DNA matches it firmly. The size field is filled for only some rows; it gives once, few, many or a size class.

d_call j_call clone_size v_call cdr3_nt cdr3_aa
TRBD2 TRBJ2-1 few TRBV20-1 TGCAGTGCTAGAGATTTGGCTAGCGGGGGGGCCGACAATGAGCAGTTCTTC CSARDLASGGADNEQFF
NA TRBJ2-7 few TRBV4-2 TGTGCCAGCAGTCCGACGGCTACTAGCTCCTACGAGCAGTACTTC CASSPTATSSYEQYF
NA TRBJ2-1 NA TRBV7-9 TGTGCCAGCAGCTTACAAACGGGCAGAAACAATGAGCAGTTCTTC CASSLQTGRNNEQFF
NA TRBJ2-7 few TRBV6-1 TGTGCCAGCAACGATCAGGACCCCACCTACGAGCAGTACTTC CASNDQDPTYEQYF
NA TRBJ2-4 NA TRBV28 TGTGCCAGCAGTTCAAAAGCGGAGCCCTTCGCGGACATTCAGTACTTC CASSSKAEPFADIQYF
NA TRBJ2-1 few TRBV3-1 TGTGCCAGCAGCCAAGGAGGCTACAATGAGCAGTTCTTC CASSQGGYNEQFF
NA TRBJ2-7 NA TRBV6-1 TGTGCCAGCAGTGAGGGGGGCAGCTACGAGCAGTACTTC CASSEGGSYEQYF
NA TRBJ2-3 NA TRBV14 TGTGCCAGCAGCCAAGGGGCGTCTACGCAGTATTTT CASSQGASTQYF
NA TRBJ2-7 NA TRBV7-2 TGTGCCAGCAGCTTACTGGGGGGGCAAATCTACGAGCAGTACTTC CASSLLGGQIYEQYF
NA TRBJ1-5 few TRBV20-1 TGCAGTGCTAGGACGGGGGCGGACAATCAGCCCCAGCATTTT CSARTGADNQPQHF
NA TRBJ1-1 many TRBV28 TGTGCCAGCAGCAGACCCAACACTGAAGCTTTCTTT CASSRPNTEAFF
NA TRBJ1-5 NA TRBV18 TGTGCCAGCTCACCACCGCCGGGAACTGGGCAGCCCCAGCATTTT CASSPPPGTGQPQHF
TRBD2 TRBJ2-7 few TRBV20-1 TGCAGTGCTACGAGCGGGGGACCAAACTACGAGCAGTACTTC CSATSGGPNYEQYF
NA TRBJ2-3 NA TRBV6-2/TRBV6-3 TGTGCCAGCAGTTACTCCCCGAGCGGCACAGATACGCAGTATTTT CASSYSPSGTDTQYF
TRBD1 TRBJ1-2 NA TRBV7-2 TGTGCCAGCAGTTCCGGGACAGGGGGTGGCTACACCTTC CASSSGTGGGYTF
NA TRBJ2-3 NA TRBV6-2/TRBV6-3 TGTGCCAGCAGCAAAACGGGTGATACGCAGTATTTT CASSKTGDTQYF
TRBD2 TRBJ2-7 NA TRBV11-2 TGTGCCAGCAGCCAAGGACTAGATTCTTCCTACGAGCAGTACTTC CASSQGLDSSYEQYF
NA TRBJ1-5 NA TRBV7-9 TGTGCCAGCAGCTTAGGACAAGGGGCTCCGAATCAGCCCCAGCATTTT CASSLGQGAPNQPQHF
NA TRBJ2-1 NA TRBV15 TGTGCCACCAGCAGAGGTGTCAAGCGTACGTACAATGAGCAGTTCTTC CATSRGVKRTYNEQFF
TRBD2 TRBJ2-4 NA TRBV7-2 TGTGCCAGCAGCCAAATGGGACTAGCGGGGGTACTAGCCAAAAACATTCAGTACTTC CASSQMGLAGVLAKNIQYF
TRBD1 TRBJ1-2 once TRBV4-1 TGCGCCAGCAGCCTCCGGTCGACAGGGGAGGATGGCTACACCTTC CASSLRSTGEDGYTF
NA TRBJ1-5 NA TRBV28 TGTGCCAGCAGATGGAGCAATCAGCCCCAGCATTTT CASRWSNQPQHF
NA TRBJ1-1 NA TRBV10-3 TGTGCCATCAGTGAGACAGTCCAGACTGAAGCTTTCTTT CAISETVQTEAFF
NA TRBJ2-3 NA TRBV6-1 TGTGCCAGCCAAGACAGTAGCACAGATACGCAGTATTTT CASQDSSTDTQYF
TRBD1 TRBJ1-2 NA TRBV6-2/TRBV6-3 TGTGCCAGCAGTGTTTCACAGGGGAGGAATGGCTACACCTTC CASSVSQGRNGYTF
NA TRBJ2-7 few TRBV20-1 TGCAGTGCTAGAGATTTGGCAGGTTACTACGAGCAGTACTTC CSARDLAGYYEQYF
NA TRBJ2-3 few TRBV11-2 TGTGCCAGCAGCTTAAGGTCCTACGCGGGGAGCACAGATACGCAGTATTTT CASSLRSYAGSTDTQYF
NA TRBJ2-7 NA TRBV20-1 TGCAGTTCCTTGGGTCCCAACTCCTACGAGCAGTACTTC CSSLGPNSYEQYF
TRBD2 TRBJ2-3 NA TRBV6-9 TGTGCCAGCAGTTATCGGGCTAGCGGGTGGCTTAGCACAGATACGCAGTATTTT CASSYRASGWLSTDTQYF
TRBD1 TRBJ2-3 few TRBV28 TGTGCCACCGAAACGCCGGGACAGGCCACAGATACGCAGTATTTT CATETPGQATDTQYF
NA TRBJ1-1 NA TRBV7-6 TGTGCCAGCAGCCCTCAAAGGGACACTGAAGCTTTCTTT CASSPQRDTEAFF
TRBD1 TRBJ2-2 NA TRBV7-8 TGTGCCAGCAGCAAGCCAGGGACAGGGGTCATATTAGGGGAGCTGTTTTTT CASSKPGTGVILGELFF
TRBD2 TRBJ2-5 NA TRBV20-1 TGCAGTGCTCCTCCTAGCGGGGGGGCCGAGACCCAGTACTTC CSAPPSGGAETQYF
NA TRBJ1-1 NA TRBV4-2 TGTGCCAGCAGCCAAGTATGGGGTGCCGAAGCTTTCTTT CASSQVWGAEAFF
TRBD2 TRBJ2-1 once TRBV7-2 TGTGCCAGCCGGACCAAGGTGGGAGGGCCCAATGAGCAGTTCTTC CASRTKVGGPNEQFF
NA TRBJ1-2 NA TRBV20-1 TGCAGTGCTAGAGCTTACGGTGGCTACACCTTC CSARAYGGYTF
NA TRBJ1-5 few TRBV19 TGTGCCAGTAGTATTACGACCTATAGCAATCAGCCCCAGCATTTT CASSITTYSNQPQHF
NA TRBJ1-5 medium-sized TRBV7-2 TGTGCCAGCAGCTTAGGGGGGGAACAGCCCCAGCATTTT CASSLGGEQPQHF